This T cell receptor (beta chain) was captured by sequencing in a study of beta chain features in type 1 diabetes (dated by TCRdb to 2016 to 2019). At the level of the whole study: No differences in mean age, gender distribution, total cell number or subset yield were found between patients and healthy donors. The study compared the TCRB repertoires of sorted circulating CD4+ T cell subsets in recently diagnosed type 1 diabetes patients with those in matched healthy donors. Regulatory and stem cell-like memory subsets were obtained from only 8 patients and roughly 8 healthy donors, while naive and central memory subsets were obtained from all 28 donors. A total of 90 million to 140 million sorted cells were examined across all samples, and RNA yield correlated strongly with the number of cells per subset. The full study reports these points: Because cDNA was sequenced instead of genomic DNA, activated cells with high expression could be over-represented, although the groups did not differ in activation or CD3 levels. HLA sub-analyses involved small numbers of individuals, so any influence of HLA type on TCRB rearrangement remained unresolved. Shorter templates might have been favored by PCR, but patient and control samples were amplified and corrected together, so both groups would have been affected equally by any skew. At VDJ recombination sites, type 1 diabetes patients had fewer insertions and more deleted nucleotides, which implies abnormalities in thymic rearrangement. In all four CD4+ subsets, TCRB CDR3 length was moderately but significantly shorter in type 1 diabetes patients. Naive, central memory and regulatory TCRB repertoires appeared more similar among patients than among healthy donors.

A single peripheral blood draw of approximately 100 mL on average was collected from each donor into heparinised tubes. Naive, central memory, regulatory and stem cell-like memory CD4+ T cells were sorted on a BD FACSAria II using a panel including CD45RO, CCR7, CD25, CD127, CD95 and CD27. Purity was above 95% for every sorted population. Right away, PBMCs were isolated by Lymphoprep density gradient centrifugation and were stained directly, with no culture step. Samples were stained and sorted in pairs, with one healthy donor and one patient per experiment, so that batch effects were minimized. This clone has more than one count but fewer than ten. This clone's antigen is unknown. No base quality information exists; no much larger clone differs at one position. The entire amount of isolated RNA was reverse transcribed using the High Capacity cDNA Reverse Transcription Kit, so the sequenced TCRB transcripts were expressed ones. Naive, central memory and regulatory T cell samples underwent deep immunoSEQ sequencing, averaging about 3.3 million total reads per sample. After sorted cells were lysed in RLT buffer, RNA was extracted with DNase-treated RNeasy Micro or Mini kits, with the choice depending on cell number. Each cell subset was processed on its own to prevent cross-contamination, while patient and healthy donor samples were processed together. The immunoSEQ multiplex PCR was used to amplify TCRB sequences from cDNA, yielding 87-bp fragments that span the CDR3 region. Sequencing of the amplicons was done on the Illumina HiSeq platform. The published analysis was carried out like this. PCR bias was corrected computationally using synthetic template baselines, and reads within Hamming distance 2 were collapsed, with unmergeable singletons discarded. Reads were aligned against IMGT so that V, D and J genes, CDR3 length and insertions or deletions at six rearrangement sites could be assigned. Within each subset, clonotype counts were normalized to sorted cell number, and only after that were true diversity and Gini coefficients computed with the tcR R package. Repertoire sharing was quantified using the overlap coefficient calculated on TCRB nucleotide sequences. TCRdb took over this immuneACCESS table, retaining in-frame rearrangements with V and J assigned. Such tables are incomplete; in checked studies, under half of the missing clones stem from an unresolved V gene, and the remainder is unexplained. That table supplies the V and J calls and clone size; D and trimming were determined from the DNA. The sample table holds around 300,000 clones, of which around 7.8% were seen once. The ten largest account for 1% of the sample.

The CDR3 numbers 16 residues from cysteine through phenylalanine. The sequence is cut down to CDR3 DNA, 48 bases in frame from base 1. Sequenced material: central memory CD4+ T cells from blood. This receptor chain uses TRBV21-1 and TRBJ2-1; no check of the table's D call, TRBD1, against the DNA was made. TRBV21-1 is a pseudogene segment. The origin of this receptor is a woman aged 18-35 years in good health. The nucleotide sequence is given as TGTGCCAGCAGCCCGGGACAGGGGGCAGTCGACAATGAGCAGTTCTTC. It translates as CASSPGQGAVDNEQFF.